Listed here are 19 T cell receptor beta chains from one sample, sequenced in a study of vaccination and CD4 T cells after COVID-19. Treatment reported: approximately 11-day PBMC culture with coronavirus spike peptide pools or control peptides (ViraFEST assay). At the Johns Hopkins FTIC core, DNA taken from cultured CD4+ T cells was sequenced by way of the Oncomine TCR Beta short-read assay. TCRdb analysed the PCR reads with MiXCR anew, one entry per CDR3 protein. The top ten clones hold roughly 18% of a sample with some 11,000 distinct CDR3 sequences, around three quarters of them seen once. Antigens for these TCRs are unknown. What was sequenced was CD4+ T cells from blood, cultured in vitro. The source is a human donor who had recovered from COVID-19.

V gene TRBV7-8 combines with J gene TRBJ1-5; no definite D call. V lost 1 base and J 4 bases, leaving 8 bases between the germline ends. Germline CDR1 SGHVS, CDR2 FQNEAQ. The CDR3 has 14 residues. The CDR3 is CASSLGENNQPQHF. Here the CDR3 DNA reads TGTGCCAGCAGCTTAGGGGAGAATAATCAGCCCCAGCATTTT.

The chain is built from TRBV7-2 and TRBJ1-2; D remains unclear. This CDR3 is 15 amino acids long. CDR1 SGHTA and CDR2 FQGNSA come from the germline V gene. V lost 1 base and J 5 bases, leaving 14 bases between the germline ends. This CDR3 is CASSLVQRPSYGYTF. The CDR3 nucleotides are TGTGCCAGCAGCTTAGTTCAACGCCCTTCTTATGGCTACACCTTC.

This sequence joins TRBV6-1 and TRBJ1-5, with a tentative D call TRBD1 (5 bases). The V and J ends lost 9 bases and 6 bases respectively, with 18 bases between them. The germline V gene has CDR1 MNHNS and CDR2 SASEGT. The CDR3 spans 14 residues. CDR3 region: CASTHPTRGQPQHF. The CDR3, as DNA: TGTGCCAGTACACATCCGACGAGGGGTCAGCCCCAGCATTTT.

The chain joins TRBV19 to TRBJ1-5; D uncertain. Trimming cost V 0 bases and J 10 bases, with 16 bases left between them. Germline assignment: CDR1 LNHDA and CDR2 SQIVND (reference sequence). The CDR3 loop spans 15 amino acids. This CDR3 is CASSIDLGRTGPQHF. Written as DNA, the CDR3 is TGTGCCAGTAGTATAGATCTGGGCCGAACGGGTCCCCAGCATTTT.

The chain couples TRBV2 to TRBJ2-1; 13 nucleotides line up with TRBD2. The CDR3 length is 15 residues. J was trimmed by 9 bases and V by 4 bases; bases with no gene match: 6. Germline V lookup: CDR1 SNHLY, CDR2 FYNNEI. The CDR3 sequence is CASSGTSGSLGEQFF. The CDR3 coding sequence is TGTGCCAGCAGTGGGACTAGCGGGAGTTTGGGTGAGCAGTTCTTC.

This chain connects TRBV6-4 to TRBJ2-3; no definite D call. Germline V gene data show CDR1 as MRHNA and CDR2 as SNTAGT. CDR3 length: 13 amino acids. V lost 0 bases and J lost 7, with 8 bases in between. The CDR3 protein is CASSDSSRNTQYF. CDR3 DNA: TGTGCCAGCAGTGACTCGTCAAGAAATACGCAGTATTTT.

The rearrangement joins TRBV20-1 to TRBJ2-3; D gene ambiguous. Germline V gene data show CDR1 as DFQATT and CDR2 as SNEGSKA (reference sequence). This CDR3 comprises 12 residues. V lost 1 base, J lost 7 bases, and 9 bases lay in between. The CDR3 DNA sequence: TGCAGTGCTAGAGGCAGGCAGAATACGCAGTATTTT. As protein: CSARGRQNTQYF.

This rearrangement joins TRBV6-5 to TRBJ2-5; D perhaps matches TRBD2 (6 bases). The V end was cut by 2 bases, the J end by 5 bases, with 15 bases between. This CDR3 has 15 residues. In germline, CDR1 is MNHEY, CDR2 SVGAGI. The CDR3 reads CASSYGGTREETQYF. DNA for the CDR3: TGTGCCAGCAGTTACGGCGGGACGAGGGAGGAGACCCAGTACTTC.

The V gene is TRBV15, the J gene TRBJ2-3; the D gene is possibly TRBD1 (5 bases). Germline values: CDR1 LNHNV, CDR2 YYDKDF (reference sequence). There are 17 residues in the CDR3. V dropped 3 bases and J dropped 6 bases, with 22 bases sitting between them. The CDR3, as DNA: TGTGCCACCAGCAGCCTAATCGATTGGGGCCAAAGGGATACGCAGTATTTT. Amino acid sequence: CATSSLIDWGQRDTQYF.

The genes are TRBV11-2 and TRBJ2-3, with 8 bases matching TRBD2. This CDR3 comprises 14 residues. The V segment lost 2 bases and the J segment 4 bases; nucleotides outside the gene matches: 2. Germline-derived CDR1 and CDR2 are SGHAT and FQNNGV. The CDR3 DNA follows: TGTGCCAGCAGCTTAACAGCGGGAGCAGATACGCAGTATTTT. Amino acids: CASSLTAGADTQYF.

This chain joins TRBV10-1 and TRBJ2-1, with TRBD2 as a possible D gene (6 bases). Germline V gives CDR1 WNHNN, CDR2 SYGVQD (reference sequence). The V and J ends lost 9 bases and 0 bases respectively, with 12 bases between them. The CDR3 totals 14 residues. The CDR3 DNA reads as TGCGCCAGGGAGGGTCAGAGCTCCTACAATGAGCAGTTCTTC. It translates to CAREGQSSYNEQFF.

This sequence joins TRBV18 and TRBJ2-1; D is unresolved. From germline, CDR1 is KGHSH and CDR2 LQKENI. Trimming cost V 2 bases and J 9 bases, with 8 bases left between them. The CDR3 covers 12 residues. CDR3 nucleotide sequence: TGTGCCAGCTCACCAATGGCGATTGAGCAGTTCTTC. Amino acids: CASSPMAIEQFF.

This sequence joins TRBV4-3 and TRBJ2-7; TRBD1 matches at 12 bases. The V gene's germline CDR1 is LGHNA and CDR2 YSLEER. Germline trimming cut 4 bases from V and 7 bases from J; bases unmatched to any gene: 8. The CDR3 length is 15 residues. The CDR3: CASSLAGQGAGEQYF. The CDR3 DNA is TGCGCCAGCAGCCTTGCGGGACAGGGGGCGGGGGAGCAGTACTTC.

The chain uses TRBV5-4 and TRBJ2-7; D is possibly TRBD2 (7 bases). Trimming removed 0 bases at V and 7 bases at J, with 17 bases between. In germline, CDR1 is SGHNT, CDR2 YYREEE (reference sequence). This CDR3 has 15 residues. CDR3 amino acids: CASSLGLRGRGEQYF. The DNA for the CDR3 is TGTGCCAGCAGCTTGGGCCTTAGAGGGAGGGGGGAGCAGTACTTC.

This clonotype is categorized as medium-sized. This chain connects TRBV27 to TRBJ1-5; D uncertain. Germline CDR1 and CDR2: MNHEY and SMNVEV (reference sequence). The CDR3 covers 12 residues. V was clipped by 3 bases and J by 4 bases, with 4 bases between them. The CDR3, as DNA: TGTGCCAGCAGTTTCCTTAATCAGCCCCAGCATTTT. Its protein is CASSFLNQPQHF.

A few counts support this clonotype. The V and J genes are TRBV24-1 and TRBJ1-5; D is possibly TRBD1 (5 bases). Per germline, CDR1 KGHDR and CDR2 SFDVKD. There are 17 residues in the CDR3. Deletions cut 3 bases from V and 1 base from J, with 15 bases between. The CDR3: CATSDGARVGSNQPQHF. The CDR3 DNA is TGTGCCACCAGTGATGGGGCGCGAGTAGGAAGCAATCAGCCCCAGCATTTT.

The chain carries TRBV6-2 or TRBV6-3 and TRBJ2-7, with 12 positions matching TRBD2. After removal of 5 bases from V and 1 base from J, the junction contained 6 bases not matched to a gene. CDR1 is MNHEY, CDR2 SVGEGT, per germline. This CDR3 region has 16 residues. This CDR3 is CASSRTSGRTSYEQYF. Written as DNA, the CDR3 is TGTGCCAGCAGTAGAACTAGCGGGAGGACGTCCTACGAGCAGTACTTC.

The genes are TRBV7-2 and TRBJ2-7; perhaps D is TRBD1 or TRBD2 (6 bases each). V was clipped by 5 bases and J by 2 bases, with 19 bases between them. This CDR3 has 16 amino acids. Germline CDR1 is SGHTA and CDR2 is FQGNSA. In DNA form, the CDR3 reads TGTGCCAGCAGCCCCGGTGGTAAGGGGGGTACCTACGAGCAGTACTTC. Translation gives CASSPGGKGGTYEQYF.

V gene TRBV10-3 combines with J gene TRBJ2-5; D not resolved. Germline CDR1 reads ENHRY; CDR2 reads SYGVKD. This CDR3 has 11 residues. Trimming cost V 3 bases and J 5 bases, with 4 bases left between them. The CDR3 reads CAISDLETQYF. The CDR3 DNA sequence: TGTGCCATCAGTGACCTGGAGACCCAGTACTTC.